This passage covers 27 T cell receptor beta chains from one sample sequenced in a study of tumor and adjacent non-tumor tissue in lung cancer. This sample's RNA came from whole unsorted tissue. More than 3 cm separated this lung sample from the edge of the tumor. Three rounds of nested PCR, following a modified ARM-PCR protocol, produced the TCRbeta library. Using its own MiXCR run on the multiplex PCR reads, TCRdb lists one record per CDR3 protein. The sample shows approximately 110,000 distinct CDR3 sequences, about 63% of them seen only once. The sequencing sample was made of distant non-tumor lung tissue. The receptors stem from a man in his sixties with non-small cell lung cancer.

As regards this clonotype: One end of the junction is discordant with germline, which a read error may explain. The chain recombines TRBV7-7 with TRBJ2-5; 7 bases map to TRBD1. The germline gives CDR1 SSHAT, CDR2 FNYEAQ (reference sequence). This CDR3 has 14 amino acids. The CDR3 sequence is CASSLTTGRETQYF. The CDR3 nucleotides read TGTGCTAGCAGCCTAACGACAGGGCGCGAGACCCAGTACTTC.

As for this clonotype: This sequence may be a read error, since a much larger clone differs from it by one base. The rearrangement joins TRBV13 to TRBJ1-2; 7 bases line up with TRBD1. The germline gives CDR1 PRHDT, CDR2 FYEKMQ (reference sequence). V shed 4 bases, J shed 2 bases, and the junction held 4 bases outside the gene matches. The CDR3 runs 14 residues. Here the CDR3 reads CASSSVTGNYGYTF. CDR3 bases: TGTGCCAGCAGCTCCGTGACAGGGAACTATGGCTACACCTTC.

The J gene is TRBJ2-7, the V gene TRBV30; 12 bases align to TRBD1. The CDR3 covers 14 residues. The germline gives CDR1 GTSNPN, CDR2 SVGIG (reference sequence). V dropped 2 bases and J dropped 7; count of bases not matched to a gene: 6. The DNA of the CDR3 is TGTGCCTGGAGTACGGGACAGGGGGCGTTGGAGCAGTACTTC. Amino acids: CAWSTGQGALEQYF. The whole variable domain, filled in from reference TRBV30 and TRBJ2-7, reads SQTIHQWPATLVQPVGSPLSLECTVEGTSNPNLYWYRQAAGRGLQLLFYSVGIGQISSEVPQNLSASRPQDRQFILSSKKLLLSDSGFYLCAWSTGQGALEQYFGPGTRLTVT.

Concerning this clonotype itself: Compared with germline, one end of the junction differs, possibly owing to a read error. The V gene is TRBV6-2 or TRBV6-3, the J gene TRBJ1-5; D unresolved. The length of the CDR3 is 14 residues. Germline assignment: CDR1 MNHEY and CDR2 SVGEGT. Here the CDR3 reads CANSPGSINQPQHF. The CDR3 nucleotides read TGTGCCAACAGTCCGGGCAGCATTAATCAGCCCCAGCATTTT.

About this clonotype itself: The conserved final phenylalanine or tryptophan is absent from the CDR3, which likely points to a read error. This chain joins TRBV29-1 and TRBJ2-1; D is unclear. In germline, CDR1 is SQVTM, CDR2 ANQGSEA. This CDR3 comprises 15 residues. The DNA of the CDR3 is TGCAGCGATGAAGGTAAACACAGCCCCTACAATGAGCAGTTCTTG. Translation gives CSDEGKHSPYNEQFL.

Details on this clonotype: Relative to the germline gene, one junction end is altered; a read error may explain this. This chain joins TRBV6-1 and TRBJ1-1; 7 positions match TRBD1. The germline gives CDR1 MNHNS, CDR2 SASEGT. The CDR3 consists of 16 residues. The DNA for the CDR3 is TGTGCCAGCAGTGAAAGACAGGGTAGGAAGCACACTGAAGCTTCCTTT. This sequence encodes CASSERQGRKHTEASF.

This clonotype was counted many times. The chain employs TRBV28 and TRBJ2-7, with D possibly being TRBD1 (6 bases). Per the germline V gene, CDR1 is MDHEN and CDR2 is SYDVKM. Trimming removed 7 bases from V and 4 bases from J, with 17 bases in between. This CDR3 has 14 amino acids. In DNA, the CDR3 is TGTGCCAGCAATGGGGGCGGACAGCGATACGAGCAGTACTTC. It encodes CASNGGGQRYEQYF.

This clonotype was seen many times. The chain combines TRBV28 with TRBJ2-7; 7 nucleotides agree with TRBD1. This CDR3 contains 14 residues. Losses at the gene ends were 2 bases for V and 1 base for J; bases not matched to a gene: 2. Germline CDR1 MDHEN, CDR2 SYDVKM. The CDR3 here is CASSLRQGSYEQYF. CDR3 in DNA: TGTGCCAGCAGTTTACGACAGGGTTCCTACGAGCAGTACTTC.

Note on this clonotype: One junction end disagrees with the germline gene, perhaps due to a read error. This chain joins TRBV4-2 and TRBJ2-7, with TRBD1 matching 7 bases. This CDR3 spans 14 amino acids. CDR1 and CDR2 (germline): LGHNA, YNFKEQ. This CDR3 is CASSSRDRLYEQYF. CDR3 DNA sequence: TGTGCCAGCAGCTCTCGGGACAGACTCTACGAGCAATACTTC.

This clonotype was picked up many times. The rearrangement joins TRBV20-1 to TRBJ2-5; D possibly corresponds to TRBD2 (5 bases). Trimming pared 3 bases from V and 7 bases from J, leaving 15 bases between. Germline V gene data show CDR1 as DFQATT and CDR2 as SNEGSKA (reference sequence). CDR3 length: 13 amino acids. The DNA of the CDR3 is TGCAGTGCTAGCCCCGGGGTCCCAGGGACCCAGTACTTC. Residues: CSASPGVPGTQYF.

Remarks on this clonotype: At one boundary the junction diverges from the germline segment, which might be a read error. The chain carries TRBV11-2 and TRBJ2-5, with 7 bases lining up with TRBD2. Germline CDR1 and CDR2: SGHAT and FQNNGV. The CDR3 extends over 16 amino acids. CDR3 bases: TGTGCCAACAGCTTACACGGACTAGTCGTCCAGGAGACCCAGTACTTC. Translating it yields CANSLHGLVVQETQYF.

The chain recombines TRBV6-1 with TRBJ2-6; D unresolved. Trimming left V 9 bases short and J 0 bases short, with 12 bases between. The CDR3 contains 15 residues. Per the germline V gene, CDR1 is MNHNS and CDR2 is SASEGT. CDR3 bases: TGTGCCAGGAATGGGGTGTTCTCTGGGGCCAACGTCCTGACTTTC. Encoded protein: CARNGVFSGANVLTF.

As regards this clonotype: Its ends do not fully match the called genes, so a read error is possible. The chain links TRBV6-2 or TRBV6-3 to TRBJ2-2, with 10 nucleotides matching TRBD2. CDR1 and CDR2 (germline): MNHEY, SVGEGT. This CDR3 is 15 amino acids long. The CDR3 DNA sequence: TGTGCCAGCAGTCATAGCGGGGGGAGTGCCGGAGAGCTGTTTTTT. Translating gives CASSHSGGSAGELFF.

The V gene is TRBV6-6, the J gene TRBJ2-2; D is uncertain. Trimming removed 6 bases from V and 0 bases from J, with 8 bases in between. CDR1 is MNHNY and CDR2 is SVGAGI in the germline V gene (reference sequence). This CDR3 region has 14 residues. In DNA, the CDR3 is TGTGCCAGCAGCCACATGTCGAACACCGGGGAGCTGTTTTTT. The encoded protein is CASSHMSNTGELFF.

Concerning this clonotype itself: A much larger clonotype is one base distant, so this may be a read error. This chain uses TRBV20-1 with TRBJ1-1; 7 bases are shared with TRBD1. V lost 5 bases and J lost 10; bases outside the gene matches: 16. This CDR3 is built from 14 residues. The germline V gene encodes CDR1 DFQATT and CDR2 SNEGSKA (reference sequence). CDR3 region: CSAGGITGDFVAFF. In DNA, the CDR3 is TGCAGTGCTGGGGGGATAACAGGGGATTTCGTAGCTTTCTTT.

This clonotype was picked up many times. V and J are TRBV11-2 and TRBJ2-2; D unclear. V was shortened by 4 bases and J by 6 bases, with 6 bases between the two germline ends. Per germline, CDR1 SGHAT and CDR2 FQNNGV. The CDR3 sequence is 12 residues long. This CDR3 reads CASSYAAGELFF. CDR3 nucleotides: TGTGCCAGCAGCTACGCGGCCGGGGAGCTGTTTTTT. Combining the CDR3 with reference TRBV11-2 and TRBJ2-2 gives the whole variable domain EAGVAQSPRYKIIEKRQSVAFWCNPISGHATLYWYQQILGQGPKLLIQFQNNGVVDDSQLPKDRFSAERLKGVDSTLKIQPAKLEDSAVYLCASSYAAGELFFGEGSRLTVL.

On this clonotype itself: A read error is likely, as this CDR3 ends without the conserved phenylalanine or tryptophan. The chain employs TRBV12-3 or TRBV12-4 and TRBJ2-3, with D tentatively TRBD2 (6 bases). The CDR3 runs to 16 residues. CDR3 sequence: CTSSPRGTSTTYTQYY. The CDR3 bases are TGTACCAGCAGTCCGCGCGGGACCTCAACGACATATACGCAGTATTAT.

The rearrangement joins TRBV12-2 to TRBJ2-1; TRBD2, the D gene given by the table, was not confirmed from the DNA. TRBV12-2 is a pseudogene. The CDR3 loop spans 16 amino acids. Written as DNA, the CDR3 is TGTGCCAGCACCACTAGCGGGAGGGGCTACGGGAATGAGCAGTTCTTC. It encodes CASTTSGRGYGNEQFF.

Comments on this clonotype: Sequence at one end of the junction differs from germline and may be a read error. This chain links TRBV16 with TRBJ2-2, with D tentatively TRBD1 or TRBD2 (5 bases each). The CDR3 runs to 15 residues. CDR1 is KGHSY and CDR2 is FQNENV in the germline V gene. The DNA for the CDR3 is TGTGCCAGCAGCCAAGTTAAGCTACGGGACGGGGAGCTATTTTTT. Translation: CASSQVKLRDGELFF.

Of note for this clonotype: At one end the junction does not follow the germline gene, possibly because of a read error. The chain is built from TRBV4-2 and TRBJ2-2, with D maybe TRBD2 (6 bases). The CDR3 contains 19 residues. Per germline, CDR1 LGHNA and CDR2 YNFKEQ. The CDR3 reads CVSSQDENRAPRRGGELFF. The CDR3 bases are TGTGTCAGTAGCCAAGATGAGAACCGGGCCCCACGGCGGGGCGGGGAACTGTTTTTT.

In regard to this clonotype: This may stem from a read error, because a much larger clone lies one nucleotide away. The rearrangement joins TRBV20-1 to TRBJ1-1; no clear D gene. Germline V CDR1 and CDR2: DFQATT, SNEGSKA (reference sequence). This CDR3 comprises 12 residues. Trimming removed 0 bases at V and 4 bases at J, with 6 bases between. The CDR3 DNA sequence: TGCAGTGCTAGAGAGGTCTCCACTGAAGCTTTCTTT. Protein product: CSAREVSTEAFF.

On this clonotype: A much larger clone differs from this one at a single base, so this may be a read error. J is TRBJ1-1 and V is TRBV10-3, with D possibly TRBD1 on 5 matching bases. CDR1 is ENHRY and CDR2 is SYGVKD in the germline V gene. This CDR3 is built from 13 residues. The CDR3 loop reads CVISDGGDYRAFF. The CDR3 DNA reads as TGTGTCATCAGTGACGGGGGAGATTATAGGGCTTTCTTT.

The rearrangement links TRBV7-9 to TRBJ2-1; possible D gene TRBD2, 5 bases. Trimming took 5 bases from V and 8 from J, leaving 13 bases between them. The CDR3 totals 13 residues. Per the germline V gene, CDR1 is SEHNR and CDR2 is FQNEAQ (reference sequence). CDR3 sequence (DNA): TGTGCCAGCAGCGACCTAGGGCGGGATGAGCAGTTCTTC. This encodes CASSDLGRDEQFF.

Concerning this clonotype itself: An end of the junction differs from the germline gene, which may be a read error. The chain has TRBV11-2 and TRBJ2-5; D not resolved. The CDR3 contains 15 residues. CDR1 and CDR2 (germline): SGHAT, FQNNGV. CDR3 DNA: TGTGTCAGCAGCTTAGTCCCCCCAGGCGGAGAGGCCCAGTACTTC. Translated: CVSSLVPPGGEAQYF.

This clonotype was seen ten or more times. The chain is built from TRBV27 and TRBJ2-2; D is uncertain. CDR1 is MNHEY, CDR2 SMNVEV, per germline (reference sequence). Between the trimmed V and J ends, which lost 8 bases and 8 bases, there was a span of 6 bases. The CDR3 sequence is 10 residues long. CDR3 bases: TGTGCCAGCGGCTGGGGGGAGCTGTTTTTT. Translation gives CASGWGELFF.

Comment on this clonotype: A much larger clone lies a single base off, so this may be a read error. The rearrangement links TRBV18 to TRBJ1-1, with TRBD1 matching 7 bases. CDR3 length: 14 amino acids. Germline CDR1 is KGHSH and CDR2 is LQKENI. Germline trimming cut 5 bases from V and 8 bases from J; bases unmatched to any gene: 11. The DNA of the CDR3 is TGTGCCAGCTCAATGATAGGGGGCTGGGAGGAAGCTTTCTTT. Amino acids: CASSMIGGWEEAFF. Complete variable domain (other parts from reference TRBV18 and TRBJ1-1): NAGVMQNPRHLVRRRGQEARLRCSPMKGHSHVYWYRQLPEEGLKFMVYLQKENIIDESGMPKERFSAEFPKEGPSILRIQQVVRGDSAAYFCASSMIGGWEEAFFGQGTRLTVV.

In the case of this clonotype: One end of the junction fails to match germline, which may point to a read error. The chain links TRBV6-5 to TRBJ1-2; D gene uncertain. Germline V CDR1 and CDR2: MNHEY, SVGAGI. The CDR3 runs 16 residues. The CDR3 spells CASNYTWLGQNYGYAF. Written as DNA, the CDR3 is TGTGCCAGCAATTACACCTGGTTGGGCCAAAACTATGGCTACGCCTTC.